This entry lists 12 T cell receptor beta chains sequenced from one sample in a study of blood T cell repertoires in COVID-19. Data came from immunoSEQ multiplex PCR; TCRdb stores just in-frame clones and leaves some out. Of 65,000 to 70,000 clones in the sample, about 82% are singletons; the top ten hold approximately 4.1%. Sequencing used peripheral blood. These TCRs come from a man between 45 and 60 years old with acute or convalescent COVID-19.

To note about this clone: The identical CDR3 is also encoded by other nucleotide sequences in the sample. The rearrangement uses TRBV14 and TRBJ2-1, with 7 bases lining up with TRBD2. Germline V gene lookup returns CDR1 SGHDN and CDR2 FVKESK. Trimming at V came to 1 base and at J to 4 bases, leaving 4 bases not matched to a gene. There are 15 residues in the CDR3. In nucleotides, the CDR3 is TGTGCCAGCAGCCAAGTATCCGGGGGGTACAATGAGCAGTTCTTC. As protein: CASSQVSGGYNEQFF.

This chain connects TRBV20-1 to TRBJ2-7, with 7 bases fitting TRBD1. With 5 bases clipped from V and 3 bases from J, the junction kept 1 base outside the gene matches. Germline values: CDR1 DFQATT, CDR2 SNEGSKA (reference sequence). The CDR3 runs to 11 residues. The chain's CDR3 is CSARQGYEQYF. The CDR3 DNA follows: TGCAGTGCTCGACAGGGCTACGAGCAGTACTTC.

The chain is built from TRBV5-1 and TRBJ1-1; TRBD1 is a possible D gene (5 bases). The CDR3 runs to 15 residues. V was shortened by 3 bases and J by 0 bases, with 12 bases between the two germline ends. Per the germline V gene, CDR1 is SGHRS and CDR2 is YFSETQ. This CDR3 reads CASSWLGGMNTEAFF. For the CDR3, the DNA is TGCGCCAGCAGCTGGCTCGGGGGTATGAACACTGAAGCTTTCTTT. Filled out from reference TRBV5-1 and TRBJ1-1, the complete variable domain reads KAGVTQTPRYLIKTRGQQVTLSCSPISGHRSVSWYQQTPGQGLQFLFEYFSETQRNKGNFPGRFSGRQFSNSRSEMNVSTLELGDSALYLCASSWLGGMNTEAFFGQGTRLTVV.

The chain couples TRBV6-5 to TRBJ2-2, with a tentative D call TRBD2 (6 bases). With 2 bases removed from V and 5 bases from J, the gap between germline ends came to 15 bases. Germline V CDR1 and CDR2: MNHEY, SVGAGI. The CDR3 spans 16 residues. As DNA, the CDR3 is TGTGCCAGCAGTTACGGGTCCCCGGAGGGTACCGGGGAGCTGTTTTTT. Protein product: CASSYGSPEGTGELFF.

V gene TRBV7-9 combines with J gene TRBJ2-7; no definite D call. The CDR3 runs 14 residues. The V gene's germline CDR1 is SEHNR and CDR2 FQNEAQ (reference sequence). Trimming removed 5 bases at V and 4 bases at J, with 15 bases between. CDR3 DNA: TGTGCCAGCAGCATGTCGACCTGGGCATACGAGCAGTACTTC. Translated, it gives CASSMSTWAYEQYF.

The V and J genes are TRBV7-8 and TRBJ2-7; 10 bases agree with TRBD1. There are 14 residues in the CDR3. Germline lookup yields CDR1 SGHVS and CDR2 FQNEAQ. The V segment lost 8 bases and the J segment 4 bases; nucleotides outside the gene matches: 8. The CDR3 protein is CASQNRDRGYEQYF. The CDR3 bases are TGTGCCAGCCAAAACCGGGACAGGGGTTACGAGCAGTACTTC.

A word on this clone: At one boundary the junction diverges from the germline segment, which might be a read error. The chain carries TRBV7-3 and TRBJ2-1, with D possibly TRBD2 on 6 matching bases. The length of the CDR3 is 15 residues. CDR1 and CDR2 from the germline V gene are SGHTA and FQGTGA. The CDR3 DNA follows: TGTGCCGGCAGCCCCAAAATTACTAGCTTAGGTGAGCAGTTCTTC. It codes for CAGSPKITSLGEQFF.

J is TRBJ2-7 and V is TRBV19; no clear D gene. CDR1 is LNHDA and CDR2 is SQIVND in the germline V gene (reference sequence). V was cut by 3 bases and J by 3 bases, with 15 bases left in between. This CDR3 spans 15 amino acids. In DNA, the CDR3 is TGTGCCAGTAGTATCCTGCAGAATGCAGTCTACGAGCAGTACTTC. Amino acids: CASSILQNAVYEQYF.

This rearrangement joins TRBV6-5 to TRBJ2-7; TRBD1 is a possible D gene (5 bases). V was trimmed by 6 bases and J by 0 bases, leaving 15 bases between them. This CDR3 is built from 15 residues. Germline V gene data show CDR1 as MNHEY and CDR2 as SVGAGI. CDR3 region: CASRVTGADSYEQYF. CDR3 bases: TGTGCCAGCAGGGTAACAGGAGCCGACTCCTACGAGCAGTACTTC.

The chain combines TRBV5-1 with TRBJ2-1; D not resolved. CDR1 and CDR2 (germline): SGHRS, YFSETQ. The germline V and J ends were trimmed by 0 bases and 9 bases, with 13 bases remaining between them. The CDR3 runs to 14 residues. CDR3 protein: CASSLGLRDGEQFF. The CDR3 coding sequence is TGCGCCAGCAGCTTGGGACTGCGCGATGGTGAGCAGTTCTTC.

The chain has TRBV24-1 and TRBJ2-1; 13 positions agree with TRBD2. The CDR3 consists of 16 residues. In germline, CDR1 is KGHDR, CDR2 SFDVKD. J gave up 7 bases and V 4 bases, and 6 bases lay outside the gene matches. The CDR3 coding sequence is TGTGCCACCAGTGAACCGACTAGCGGGAGGTTGAATGAGCAGTTCTTC. This codes for CATSEPTSGRLNEQFF.

The chain couples TRBV12-3 or TRBV12-4 to TRBJ1-1, with 8 bases matching TRBD1. The V gene end was trimmed by 3 bases and the J gene end by 8 bases; junction bases not matched to a gene: 2. The CDR3 contains 12 residues. The CDR3 is CASSFTGGEAFF. The CDR3 DNA is TGTGCCAGCAGTTTTACAGGGGGAGAAGCTTTCTTT.